This T cell receptor (beta chain) was profiled in a study of T cells after yellow fever vaccination. The CDR3 spans 13 residues. Trimming removed 4 bases from V and 4 bases from J; junction bases left unmatched: 3. The V gene's germline CDR1 is SGHDT and CDR2 YYEEEE. In its sample, this clonotype was seen many times. TCRdb reanalysed the 5' RACE reads using MiXCR and keeps one entry per CDR3 protein. The sample yields about 320,000 distinct CDR3 sequences, roughly 7% seen once. The source material was PBMCs, sampled around 45 days after the first yellow fever vaccination. This sequence was found in a young man who received the YFV17D yellow fever vaccine. The gene calls are TRBV5-6 and TRBJ2-7, with 9 bases aligning to TRBD1. The CDR3 sequence: CASSGGQGYEQYF. CDR3 nucleotides: TGTGCCAGCAGCGGGGGACAGGGATACGAGCAGTACTTC.